This T cell receptor beta chain was identified during a study of blood T cell dynamics during melanoma immunotherapy. Described time point: week 3, after first cycle of checkpoint inhibitor. The germline V gene has CDR1 GTSNPN and CDR2 SVGIG (reference sequence). CDR3 size: 12 residues. V was trimmed by 2 bases and J by 6 bases, leaving 11 bases between them. Repertoires were generated with immunoSEQ multiplex PCR, while TCRdb's copy carries only in-frame clones and drops some. The repertoire holds around 4,800 clones, with roughly 86% as singletons. Sequenced here: blood, sampled from a patient treated with checkpoint blockade. This TCR came from a human donor with melanoma. The chain has TRBV30 and TRBJ2-7; weak D call: TRBD2 (5 bases). The CDR3 sequence is CAWSPQAGEQYF. The CDR3 DNA is TGTGCCTGGAGTCCCCAGGCGGGCGAGCAGTACTTC.